These T cell receptor beta chains were read from a single sample in a study of cytomegalovirus exposure and HLA in healthy donors. Generated by immunoSEQ multiplex PCR, the TCRdb table keeps only in-frame clones and is missing some. This sample has about 210,000 clones, with around 81% found just once. Sequencing was performed on PBMCs. These receptors came from a woman aged 45 to 65 in good health and CMV-seropositive. Each CDR3 is given without its conserved first and last residue. The size field is filled for only some rows; it gives once, few, many or a size class.

j_gene,abundance,v_gene,CDR3aa
TRBJ1-2,once,TRBV28,ASSTDRGRIDGYT
TRBJ2-1,NA,TRBV2,ASSLEASSYNEQF
TRBJ2-5,NA,TRBV6-6,ASSRKNQETQY
TRBJ2-7,once,TRBV18,ASSPQTGTLGYEQY
TRBJ2-7,NA,TRBV28,ASSSPTGYPLEQY
TRBJ1-5,once,TRBV6-1,ASSEPTGQGGQPQH
TRBJ2-2,NA,TRBV4-1,AGGTVTKTGELF
TRBJ1-4,NA,TRBV27,ASKYQDGVGGGKLF
TRBJ1-2,NA,TRBV7-9,ASSLSIPYDGYT
TRBJ2-2,NA,TRBV7-6,ASSKRGTGTGSGELF
TRBJ1-1,NA,TRBV28,ASSLTPLTMNTEAF
TRBJ1-1,NA,TRBV6-5,ASSYSRGTEAF
TRBJ2-2,NA,TRBV16,ASSPGGVENTGELF
TRBJ1-5,NA,TRBV5-6,ASSLGQSDNQPQH
NA,NA,TRBV6-5,ASSRGGAGEQY